This T cell receptor beta chain was recorded in a study of PD-1 blockade in mismatch repair-deficient tumors. The method was immunoSEQ multiplex PCR; TCRdb's version includes in-frame clones alone and lacks a portion of them. The sample shows roughly 120,000 clones, roughly 80% of them seen only once. This clonotype originated in an adult with mismatch repair-deficient cancer. The sample consisted of peripheral blood, taken about 60 weeks after starting pembrolizumab.

CDR3 nucleotide sequence: TGCAGTGCTAGGGATACTGAAGCTTTCTTT. This sequence encodes CSARDTEAFF. V and J are TRBV20-1 and TRBJ1-1, with no clear D. Trimming took off 3 bases at V and 5 bases at J, with 4 bases between the two ends. The germline gives CDR1 DFQATT, CDR2 SNEGSKA (reference sequence). The CDR3 runs 10 residues.